The 25 T cell receptor beta chains in this list originate from one sample, sequenced in a study of shared clonotypes between healthy human individuals (TCRdb year 2020). CD8 naive samples consisted of CD45RO-negative cells that were positively selected for CCR7, yielding a CD45RA+CCR7+ population without TemRA cells. Library method: the immunoSEQ multiplex PCR assay. Held by TCRdb, this immuneACCESS table contains in-frame sequences only and omits some clones. Under half of the omission traces to an unresolved V gene where checked; the cause of the rest is unknown. A total of some 2,100,000 clones appear in this sample, approximately 94% of them only once. The ten largest clones add up to 1.5% to 2% of the sample. The sequenced material came from naive CD8+ T cells from PBMCs. Sample cell subset or site, as interpreted from the label and publication: CD45RA+CCR7+. These receptors were taken from a man between 18 and 29 years old in good health. Some clones in this sample may be carry-over from other donors' samples.

This clone appeared a single time. The chain uses TRBV6-5 and TRBJ1-1, with D uncertain. This CDR3 spans 13 amino acids. The ends were cut back, 6 bases at V and 3 bases at J, with 11 bases in the middle. CDR1 MNHEY and CDR2 SVGAGI come from the germline V gene. CDR3 DNA: TGTGCCAGCAGCCGTCGACGGGACACTGAAGCTTTCTTT. Amino acids: CASSRRRDTEAFF.

Details on this clone: The same CDR3 can be traced to other DNA sequences in this sample. The chain joins TRBV27 to TRBJ1-1; 7 bases align to TRBD1. The germline CDR1 and CDR2 sequences are MNHEY and SMNVEV (reference sequence). The ends lost 6 bases at V and 3 bases at J; junction bases unmatched: 7. The CDR3 totals 14 residues. The CDR3 DNA is TGTGCCAGCAGCCCACGACAGGGCGACACTGAAGCTTTCTTT. Residues: CASSPRQGDTEAFF.

Regarding this clone: Other DNA sequences in the same sample also yield this CDR3. The chain joins TRBV29-1 to TRBJ1-2; D unclear. Germline CDR1 is SQVTM and CDR2 is ANQGSEA. The CDR3 length is 11 residues. Trimming cost V 6 bases and J 4 bases, with 9 bases left between them. The CDR3 nucleotides read TGCAGCGTGGAGGACCTCTATGGCTACACCTTC. This sequence encodes CSVEDLYGYTF. The full variable domain, its missing parts supplied by reference TRBV29-1 and TRBJ1-2, is SAVISQKPSRDICQRGTSLTIQCQVDSQVTMMFWYRQQPGQSLTLIATANQGSEATYESGFVIDKFPISRPNLTFSTLTVSNMSPEDSSIYLCSVEDLYGYTFGSGTRLTVV.

The V call is TRBV4-3, the J call TRBJ2-1; D is possibly TRBD2 (6 bases). The CDR3 is 17 residues long. Trimming removed 0 bases from V and 4 bases from J, with 16 bases in between. CDR1 is LGHNA, CDR2 YSLEER, per germline. The CDR3 DNA is TGCGCCAGCAGCCAAGAGATTTTCCAGCGGGCTTACAATGAGCAGTTCTTC. Protein: CASSQEIFQRAYNEQFF.

The chain uses TRBV5-8 and TRBJ2-7, with TRBD1 as a possible D gene (8 bases). CDR3 size: 13 residues. The germline CDR1 and CDR2 sequences are SGHTS and YDEGEE. The V and J ends lost 6 bases and 7 bases respectively, with 17 bases between them. The CDR3 coding sequence is TGTGCCAGCACCTCACGGGGGGACAGGGAGCAGTACTTC. This translates into CASTSRGDREQYF.

The chain has TRBV7-9 and TRBJ2-7, with D possibly being TRBD2 (5 bases). V lost 5 bases to trimming and J lost 6 bases, with 23 bases between them. The CDR3 totals 16 residues. Germline-derived CDR1 and CDR2 are SEHNR and FQNEAQ (reference sequence). The chain's CDR3 is CASSREPSGVGSEQYF. Here the CDR3 DNA reads TGTGCCAGCAGCCGCGAGCCCAGTGGGGTAGGGAGCGAGCAGTACTTC.

The rearrangement uses TRBV11-2 and TRBJ2-1; 7 positions match TRBD2. This CDR3 spans 16 amino acids. V trimming: 6 bases; J trimming: 3 bases; junction bases outside the gene matches: 11. Germline V lookup: CDR1 SGHAT, CDR2 FQNNGV. DNA of the CDR3: TGTGCCAGCAGGAACTCGGCTAGCGGATACTACAATGAGCAGTTCTTC. The encoded protein is CASRNSASGYYNEQFF. Drawing the rest from reference TRBV11-2 and TRBJ2-1, the complete variable domain is EAGVAQSPRYKIIEKRQSVAFWCNPISGHATLYWYQQILGQGPKLLIQFQNNGVVDDSQLPKDRFSAERLKGVDSTLKIQPAKLEDSAVYLCASRNSASGYYNEQFFGPGTRLTVL.

This clone was observed a single time. This chain uses TRBV13 with TRBJ2-7, with 12 bases that match TRBD1. The CDR3 extends over 16 amino acids. With 5 bases clipped from V and 5 bases from J, the junction kept 10 bases outside the gene matches. Germline CDR1 reads PRHDT; CDR2 reads FYEKMQ (reference sequence). CDR3 nucleotides: TGTGCCAGCAGCACCCGGGACAGGGGGCGCTTCCACGAGCAGTACTTC. It codes for CASSTRDRGRFHEQYF.

The V gene is TRBV7-3, the J gene TRBJ2-3, with unresolved D. Germline lookup yields CDR1 SGHTA and CDR2 FQGTGA. The germline V and J ends were trimmed by 5 bases and 2 bases, with 11 bases remaining between them. CDR3 length: 14 residues. As DNA, the CDR3 is TGTGCCAGCAGCCCGACCGCGGCCACAGATACGCAGTATTTT. Its protein is CASSPTAATDTQYF.

The chain carries TRBV19 and TRBJ1-3, with D possibly TRBD1 on 5 matching bases. The germline V gene encodes CDR1 LNHDA and CDR2 SQIVND (reference sequence). This CDR3 is built from 16 residues. V lost 3 bases and J 2 bases, leaving 14 bases between the germline ends. As DNA, the CDR3 is TGTGCCAGTAGTATCGTCGGAGGGGTTACTGGAAACACCATATATTTT. Translated, it gives CASSIVGGVTGNTIYF.

The rearrangement links TRBV28 to TRBJ2-7; D gene ambiguous. Germline-derived CDR1 and CDR2 are MDHEN and SYDVKM. V was clipped by 6 bases and J by 3 bases, with 15 bases between them. There are 14 residues in the CDR3. The CDR3 bases are TGTGCCAGCAGCCGCTTTGGGCAGCGCTACGAGCAGTACTTC. It specifies CASSRFGQRYEQYF.

V usage is TRBV11-2 and J usage is TRBJ2-7; D uncertain. CDR3 length: 14 residues. V was trimmed by 5 bases and J by 3 bases, leaving 14 bases between them. Germline CDR1 is SGHAT and CDR2 is FQNNGV. The CDR3, as DNA: TGTGCCAGCAGCCCCACTGCGGAGAACTACGAGCAGTACTTC. Translated, it gives CASSPTAENYEQYF.

The genes are TRBV27 and TRBJ2-1; possibly TRBD2 for D (6 bases). Germline V CDR1 and CDR2: MNHEY, SMNVEV (reference sequence). This CDR3 contains 13 residues. Trimming took off 7 bases at V and 3 bases at J, with 10 bases between the two ends. CDR3 coding DNA: TGTGCCAGCACCGGGAGTGGCTACAATGAGCAGTTCTTC. Protein: CASTGSGYNEQFF.

The rearrangement links TRBV13 to TRBJ2-7, with TRBD1 identical over 9 bases. J was trimmed by 2 bases and V by 5 bases; bases with no gene match: 7. Germline V gene lookup returns CDR1 PRHDT and CDR2 FYEKMQ (reference sequence). This CDR3 is built from 15 residues. CDR3 region: CASSPPGQGPYEQYF. The CDR3 DNA sequence: TGTGCCAGCAGCCCACCGGGACAGGGACCCTACGAGCAGTACTTC.

V and J are TRBV27 and TRBJ2-2, with no clear D. The CDR3 totals 14 residues. Germline values: CDR1 MNHEY, CDR2 SMNVEV (reference sequence). V dropped 7 bases and J dropped 0 bases, with 9 bases sitting between them. The CDR3 DNA reads as TGTGCCAGCACGTATCAGGCGAACACCGGGGAGCTGTTTTTT. Amino acids: CASTYQANTGELFF.

This clone occurred once. The chain employs TRBV12-2 and TRBJ2-1; no DNA check was done on the table's D call, TRBD2. TRBV12-2 is described as a pseudogene. The CDR3 sequence is 18 residues long. CDR3: CASRSPLRGLAVYNEQFF. The CDR3 region has the DNA TGTGCAAGTCGCTCCCCCTTGCGTGGACTAGCGGTATACAATGAGCAGTTCTTC.

The chain is built from TRBV13 and TRBJ2-7; D is uncertain. The CDR3 has 14 amino acids. V shed 4 bases and J shed 2 bases, with 12 bases lying between them. Looked up from germline, CDR1 is PRHDT and CDR2 is FYEKMQ (reference sequence). The CDR3 bases are TGTGCCAGCAGCTCTCCGACGGACCCCTACGAGCAGTACTTC. This sequence encodes CASSSPTDPYEQYF.

The J gene is TRBJ1-4, the V gene TRBV2, with 7 bases matching TRBD1. The germline V gene encodes CDR1 SNHLY and CDR2 FYNNEI. This CDR3 is 16 amino acids long. Germline trimming cut 5 bases from V and 8 bases from J; bases unmatched to any gene: 14. The CDR3 nucleotides read TGTGCCAGCAGTACATCACCCGGAGGGGGCGAAGAAAAACTGTTTTTT. Its translation: CASSTSPGGGEEKLFF.

This clone appeared once. The rearrangement joins TRBV6-5 to TRBJ1-4; D call uncertain. Germline V gene lookup returns CDR1 MNHEY and CDR2 SVGAGI. The CDR3 totals 16 residues. Between the trimmed V and J ends, which lost 0 bases and 5 bases, there was a span of 13 bases. The CDR3, as DNA: TGTGCCAGCAGTTACTCGATTTCCACGTCCAATGAAAAACTGTTTTTT. It is translated as CASSYSISTSNEKLFF.

The chain uses TRBV28 and TRBJ2-7; D is uncertain. Between the trimmed V and J ends, which lost 4 bases and 7 bases, there was a span of 5 bases. This CDR3 region has 10 residues. Germline V gives CDR1 MDHEN, CDR2 SYDVKM. CDR3 nucleotide sequence: TGTGCCAGCAGTTATGAAGAGCAGTACTTC. Its protein product is CASSYEEQYF.

This clone came up once. The rearrangement uses TRBV30 and TRBJ1-1, with a possible D match to TRBD1 (5 bases). Trimming cost V 0 bases and J 4 bases, with 18 bases left between them. The CDR3 runs 16 residues. CDR1 is GTSNPN, CDR2 SVGIG, per germline (reference sequence). CDR3 DNA: TGTGCCTGGAGTGTACAGACAGAAGCCTCAGGCACTGAAGCTTTCTTT. Protein product: CAWSVQTEASGTEAFF.

CDR3 sequence reads: CASKPRRSYGYTF. The CDR3 DNA reads as TGTGCCAGCAAACCCAGGAGATCCTATGGCTACACCTTC. This rearrangement joins TRBV5-8 to TRBJ1-2; D call uncertain. Germline loops: CDR1 SGHTS, CDR2 YDEGEE. CDR3 size: 13 residues. With 6 bases removed from V and 4 bases from J, the gap between germline ends came to 13 bases.

This rearrangement joins TRBV27 to TRBJ2-1, with 7 bases lining up with TRBD2. V lost 5 bases and J lost 6; bases outside the gene matches: 13. This CDR3 has 16 residues. The germline V gene encodes CDR1 MNHEY and CDR2 SMNVEV (reference sequence). This CDR3 reads CASSPLTSAHSNEQFF. CDR3 nucleotides: TGTGCCAGCAGTCCTCTAACTAGCGCCCATTCCAATGAGCAGTTCTTC.

The chain uses TRBV18 and TRBJ2-5; D uncertain. Germline CDR1 reads KGHSH; CDR2 reads LQKENI. The CDR3 is 14 amino acids. With 0 bases removed from V and 1 base from J, the gap between germline ends came to 6 bases. The CDR3 protein is CASSPPGFQETQYF. Here the CDR3 DNA reads TGTGCCAGCTCACCACCCGGGTTCCAAGAGACCCAGTACTTC. The complete variable domain, with remaining parts taken from reference TRBV18 and TRBJ2-5, reads NAGVMQNPRHLVRRRGQEARLRCSPMKGHSHVYWYRQLPEEGLKFMVYLQKENIIDESGMPKERFSAEFPKEGPSILRIQQVVRGDSAAYFCASSPPGFQETQYFGPGTRLLVL.

The chain employs TRBV14 and TRBJ2-7; TRBD1 is a possible D gene (5 bases). Trimming removed 4 bases at V and 3 bases at J, with 13 bases between. The length of the CDR3 is 14 residues. Germline CDR1 is SGHDN and CDR2 is FVKESK. The CDR3 loop reads CASSRDRNYYEQYF. The CDR3 DNA reads as TGTGCCAGCAGCCGAGACAGAAACTACTACGAGCAGTACTTC.